This T cell receptor beta chain emerged from a study of glioma-infiltrating T cells after dendritic cell vaccination. TCRdb's copy holds only in-frame clones and misses some; the assay was immunoSEQ multiplex PCR. The sample contains about 92,000 clones, 86% of which appear only once. The trim removed 5 bases at V and 8 bases at J, leaving 10 bases unmatched. CDR1 is SGHRS and CDR2 is YFSETQ in the germline V gene. CDR3 length: 15 amino acids. Patients had residual fresh-frozen tumor tissue and more than two years of survival data. The source material was blood, sampled before dendritic cell vaccination. This chain connects TRBV5-1 to TRBJ1-4; 9 nucleotides agree with TRBD1. The origin of this receptor is a human donor with glioblastoma. The CDR3 bases are TGCGCCAGCAGTCCTACAGGGGGCGCGAGGGAAAAACTGTTTTTT. It encodes CASSPTGGAREKLFF.